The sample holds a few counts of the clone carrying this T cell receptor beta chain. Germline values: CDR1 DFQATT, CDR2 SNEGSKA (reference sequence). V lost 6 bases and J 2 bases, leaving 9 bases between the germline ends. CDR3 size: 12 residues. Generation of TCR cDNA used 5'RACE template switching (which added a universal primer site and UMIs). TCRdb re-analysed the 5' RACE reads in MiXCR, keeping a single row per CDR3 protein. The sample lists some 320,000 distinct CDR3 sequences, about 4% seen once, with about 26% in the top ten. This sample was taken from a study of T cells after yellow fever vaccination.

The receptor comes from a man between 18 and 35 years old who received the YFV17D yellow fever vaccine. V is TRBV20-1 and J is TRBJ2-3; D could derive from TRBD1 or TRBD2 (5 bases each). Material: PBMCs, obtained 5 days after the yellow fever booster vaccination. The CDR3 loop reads CSAAGATDTQYF. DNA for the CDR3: TGCAGTGCGGCCGGGGCCACAGATACGCAGTATTTT.